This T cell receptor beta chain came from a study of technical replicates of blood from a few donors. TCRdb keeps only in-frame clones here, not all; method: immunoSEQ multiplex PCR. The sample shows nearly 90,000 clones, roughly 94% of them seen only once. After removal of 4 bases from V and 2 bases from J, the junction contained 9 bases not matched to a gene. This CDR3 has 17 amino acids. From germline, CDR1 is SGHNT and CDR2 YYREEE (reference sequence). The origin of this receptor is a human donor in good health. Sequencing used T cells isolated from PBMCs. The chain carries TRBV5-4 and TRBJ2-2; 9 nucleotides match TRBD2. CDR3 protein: CASSNIGLAKNTGELFF. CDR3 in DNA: TGTGCCAGCAGCAATATTGGACTAGCGAAAAACACCGGGGAGCTGTTTTTT.